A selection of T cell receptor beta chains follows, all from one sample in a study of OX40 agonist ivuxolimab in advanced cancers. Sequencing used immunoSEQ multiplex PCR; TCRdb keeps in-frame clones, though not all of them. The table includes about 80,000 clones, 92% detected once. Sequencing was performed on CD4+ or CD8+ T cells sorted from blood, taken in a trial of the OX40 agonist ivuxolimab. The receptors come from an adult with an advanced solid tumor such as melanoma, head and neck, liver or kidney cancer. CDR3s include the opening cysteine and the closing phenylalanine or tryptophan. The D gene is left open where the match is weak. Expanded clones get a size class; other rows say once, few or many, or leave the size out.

TGTGCCAGCAGTGTCGTCCAGGCCTCAGGTAGCAATCAGCCCCAGCATTTT	CASSVVQASGSNQPQHF	.	TRBV6-1	.	TRBJ1-5
TGTGCCAGCAGTGAGGGGGGCACTGAAGCTTTCTTT	CASSEGGTEAFF	.	TRBV6-5	.	TRBJ1-1
TGTGCCAGCAGCATGCTTAGCGGGGGGCCTCTTAACACAGATACGCAGTATTTT	CASSMLSGGPLNTDTQYF	TRBD2	TRBV7-9	once	TRBJ2-3
TGTGCTAGCAGCTTAGGGGGTGGCACTCCGGAGCTGTTTTTT	CASSLGGGTPELFF	.	TRBV7-7	.	TRBJ2-2
TGTGCCAGTACGGGTTATGGGGGCACAGATACGCAGTATTTT	CASTGYGGTDTQYF	.	TRBV19	.	TRBJ2-3
TGTGCCAGCAGAGGTTACAGTCAGCCCCAGCATTTT	CASRGYSQPQHF	.	TRBV2	few	TRBJ1-5
TGTGCCAGCAGCCTAGGGGAGGGAACCTACGAGCAGTACTTC	CASSLGEGTYEQYF	TRBD2	TRBV7-7	.	TRBJ2-7
TGTGCCAGCAGCTTAGGAGACCGCCCCGGCGAGCAGTACTTC	CASSLGDRPGEQYF	.	TRBV7-9	.	TRBJ2-7
TGTGCCAGCAGCGCAGAGCCTTTGAGCTCCTACAATGAGCAGTTCTTC	CASSAEPLSSYNEQFF	.	TRBV27	.	TRBJ2-1
TGTGCCAGCAGTGAGGCCGCCCCCTACGAGCAGTACTTC	CASSEAAPYEQYF	.	TRBV6-1	.	TRBJ2-7
TGCAGCGTTGAACTGATCTATGGCTACACCTTC	CSVELIYGYTF	.	TRBV29-1	.	TRBJ1-2